This T cell receptor (beta chain) was sequenced during a study of blood T cell repertoires in COVID-19. TCRdb keeps only in-frame clones here, not all; method: immunoSEQ multiplex PCR. Of 100,000 or so clones in the sample, roughly 84% were seen once. The CDR3 loop spans 15 amino acids. Trimming stripped 2 bases from V and 7 bases from J, with 15 bases between. Germline CDR1 and CDR2: MNHNS and SASEGT. The rearrangement joins TRBV6-1 to TRBJ1-5, with D perhaps matching TRBD1 (5 bases). The sequence came from a woman aged 60-75 years in a cohort sampled during active or convalescent COVID-19. The sequenced sample was peripheral blood. The CDR3 region has the DNA TGTGCCAGCAGTGAACCCCCGGGGGGTGGGCAGCCCCAGCATTTT. Translation: CASSEPPGGGQPQHF.